The sequence of this TCR beta chain was determined in a study of blood T cell repertoires in COVID-19 (TCRdb year 2020). Regarding the complete study: The collaborator samples originated in the United States, Italy and Spain and spanned the acute and convalescent phases of COVID-19. The prospective study material was composed of cDNA or gDNA derived from T cells, B-cell-depleted T cells, or PBMCs. Subjects who had been exposed to COVID-19, were actively infected with it, or had recovered from it provided the deeply sampled blood TCRbeta repertoires that made up the dataset. The repertoires were released in a freely available public database intended as a resource for research on the immune response to SARS-CoV-2. The samples were drawn from the first 160 participants of the ongoing ImmuneRACE study and from over 950 subjects provided by 6 global collaborators. Sample metadata almost always included a de-identified subject ID, COVID-19 status, age in years and sex. Where HLA class I and class II types were available, the types were taken from metadata supplied by the sample provider, not from assay-based typing.

This clone appeared a single time. Its antigen target is currently unknown. Nothing much larger sits one base from this clone, and base qualities are not available. Findings and caveats that apply to the study as a whole: The amount of clinical and demographic metadata varied by source and participant and was provided uncurated.

The immunoSEQ Assay, a bias-controlled multiplex PCR, was used to amplify TCRbeta CDR3 regions from genomic DNA. Concerning the study's data processing: Within the assay, amplification of reference gene primers was used to estimate how many nucleated cells each sample contained. To quantify the absolute abundance of each unique TCRbeta CDR3 rearrangement, sequence reads were collapsed and filtered. For each sample, productive Simpson clonality was calculated as the square root of Simpson's diversity index across productive rearrangements. The immuneACCESS repertoire file appears here via TCRdb, limited to in-frame rearrangements. These files lack a portion of the clones; in checked studies, under half of the deficit traces to unresolved V genes, and the cause of the others is not known. V and J calls plus clone size are reproduced from that table; the DNA served to infer D and trimming. The sample profile shows approximately 71,000 clones; roughly 85% of them were found once. Of the sample, under 6% falls within the top ten clones.

The cysteine opens and the phenylalanine closes a CDR3 of 16 amino acids. The kept DNA is CDR3 alone, 48 bases in frame from the first base. Sequences LNHDA (CDR1) and SQIVND (CDR2) are obtained from the germline V gene (reference sequence). Germline trimming amounts to 6 bases on V and 5 bases on J, with 10 as the count of junction bases outside the gene matches. The collaborating institutions used their own protocols to collect whole blood in K2EDTA tubes. For TCRbeta analysis, collaborator samples were shipped as frozen whole blood, as isolated PBMCs, or as DNA extracted from either sample type. Sequenced input: peripheral blood. This clonotype originated in a human donor in a cohort sampled during active COVID-19. The rearranged segments are TRBV19 and TRBJ2-2; 9 bases in between match TRBD2. This receptor has the CDR3 CASSLLAGSKTGELFF. The DNA sequence follows: TGTGCCAGTAGCCTCCTAGCGGGAAGTAAAACCGGGGAGCTGTTTTTT. Supplemented by the reference TRBV19 and TRBJ2-2 proteins around the CDR3, the complete variable domain is DGGITQSPKYLFRKEGQNVTLSCEQNLNHDAMYWYRQDPGQGLRLIYYSQIVNDFQKGDIAEGYSVSREKKESFPLTVTSAQKNPTAFYLCASSLLAGSKTGELFFGEGSRLTVL.